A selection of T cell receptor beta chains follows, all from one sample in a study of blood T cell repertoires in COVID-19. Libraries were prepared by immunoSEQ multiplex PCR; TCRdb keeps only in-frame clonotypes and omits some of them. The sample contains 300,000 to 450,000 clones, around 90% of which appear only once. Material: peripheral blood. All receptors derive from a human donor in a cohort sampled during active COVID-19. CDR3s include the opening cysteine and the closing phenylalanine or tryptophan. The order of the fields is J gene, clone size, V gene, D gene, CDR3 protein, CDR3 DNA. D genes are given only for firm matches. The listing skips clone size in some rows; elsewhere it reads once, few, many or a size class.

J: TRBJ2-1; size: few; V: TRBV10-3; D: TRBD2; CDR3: CAISDAAGGAGEQFF; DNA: TGTGCCATCAGCGACGCGGCCGGGGGGGCCGGTGAGCAGTTCTTC
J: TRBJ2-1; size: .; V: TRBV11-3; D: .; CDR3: CASSLAASSYNEQFF; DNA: TGTGCCAGCAGCTTAGCCGCCAGCTCCTACAATGAGCAGTTCTTC
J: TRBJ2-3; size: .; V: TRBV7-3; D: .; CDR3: CASSQNGLSGTQYF; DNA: TGTGCCAGCAGCCAAAACGGACTCTCGGGTACGCAGTATTTT
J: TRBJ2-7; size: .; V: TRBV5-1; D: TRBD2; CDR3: CASSRGLAGNSNEQYF; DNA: TGCGCCAGCAGCCGAGGACTAGCGGGAAATAGCAACGAGCAGTACTTC
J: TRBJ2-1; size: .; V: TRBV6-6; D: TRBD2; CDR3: CASSRYLGLAGGGEQFF; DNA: TGTGCCAGCAGTCGGTACCTTGGTCTAGCGGGAGGGGGTGAGCAGTTCTTC
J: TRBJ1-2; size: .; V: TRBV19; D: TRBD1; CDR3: CASKSAGQVYGYTF; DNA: TGTGCCAGTAAGTCTGCGGGACAGGTATATGGCTACACCTTC
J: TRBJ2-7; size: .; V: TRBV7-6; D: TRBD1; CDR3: CASSWSRDRGATYEQYF; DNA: TGTGCCAGCAGCTGGAGCCGGGACAGGGGGGCCACCTACGAGCAGTACTTC
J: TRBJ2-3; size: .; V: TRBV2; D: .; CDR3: CASSRDTRTDTQYF; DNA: TGTGCCAGCTCCCGGGACACCCGCACAGATACGCAGTATTTT
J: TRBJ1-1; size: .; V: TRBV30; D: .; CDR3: CAWSVLFRSVGEAFF; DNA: TGTGCCTGGAGTGTACTGTTCCGTTCCGTCGGTGAAGCTTTCTTT
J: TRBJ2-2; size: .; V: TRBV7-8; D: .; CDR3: CASIHRSGGTGELFF; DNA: TGTGCCAGCATCCACCGGAGCGGTGGCACCGGGGAGCTGTTTTTT
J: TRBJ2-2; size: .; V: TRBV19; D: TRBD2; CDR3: CASSIADWRERTNTGELFF; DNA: TGTGCCAGTAGTATAGCCGATTGGCGGGAGAGAACGAACACCGGGGAGCTGTTTTTT
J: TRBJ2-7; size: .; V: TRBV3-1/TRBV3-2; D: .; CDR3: CASSQARGGYSYEQYF; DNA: TGTGCCAGCAGCCAAGCTAGGGGAGGATACTCCTACGAGCAGTACTTC
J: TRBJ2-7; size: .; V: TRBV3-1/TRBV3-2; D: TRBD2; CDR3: CASSQDGRETYF; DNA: TGTGCCAGCAGCCAAGATGGGCGGGAGACGTACTTC
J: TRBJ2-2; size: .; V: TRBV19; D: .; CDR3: CASPNRAGELFF; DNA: TGTGCCAGCCCTAACAGGGCCGGGGAGCTGTTTTTT
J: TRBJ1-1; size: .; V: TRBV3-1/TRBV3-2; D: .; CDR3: CASSQDKGLDTEAFF; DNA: TGTGCCAGCAGCCAAGATAAGGGGCTGGACACTGAAGCTTTCTTT
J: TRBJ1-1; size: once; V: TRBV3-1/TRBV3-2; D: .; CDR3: CASSPNGRNTEAFF; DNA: TGTGCCAGCAGCCCGAATGGGAGAAACACTGAAGCTTTCTTT
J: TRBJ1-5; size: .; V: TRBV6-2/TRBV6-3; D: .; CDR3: CASSSTGGGQPQHF; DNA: TGTGCCAGCAGTTCTACCGGGGGGGGCCAGCCCCAGCATTTT
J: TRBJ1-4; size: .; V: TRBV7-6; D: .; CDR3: CASSLEAPQGGEKLFF; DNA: TGTGCCAGCAGCTTAGAGGCACCCCAGGGCGGCGAAAAACTGTTTTTT
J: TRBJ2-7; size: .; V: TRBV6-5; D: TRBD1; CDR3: CASKRDRGHEQYF; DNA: TGTGCCAGCAAAAGGGACAGGGGGCACGAGCAGTACTTC
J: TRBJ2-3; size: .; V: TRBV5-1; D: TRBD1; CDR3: CASSLKQGRTDTQYF; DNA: TGCGCCAGCAGCTTGAAACAGGGGAGAACAGATACGCAGTATTTT
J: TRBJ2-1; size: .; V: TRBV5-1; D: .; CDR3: CASSLAGTLVNEQFF; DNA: TGCGCCAGCAGCTTGGCCGGGACTCTTGTTAATGAGCAGTTCTTC
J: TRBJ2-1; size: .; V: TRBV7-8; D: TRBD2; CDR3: CASSRSGRASNEQFF; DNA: TGTGCCAGCAGCCGAAGCGGGAGGGCCTCGAATGAGCAGTTCTTC
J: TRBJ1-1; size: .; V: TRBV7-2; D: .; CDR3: CASSLNINTEAFF; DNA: TGTGCCAGCAGCTTAAACATCAACACTGAAGCTTTCTTT
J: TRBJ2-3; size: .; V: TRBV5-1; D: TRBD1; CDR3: CASSQGQTTDTQYF; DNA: TGCGCCAGCAGCCAGGGACAGACCACAGATACGCAGTATTTT
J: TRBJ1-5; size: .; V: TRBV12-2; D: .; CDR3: CASRGFTGRKYSNQPQHF; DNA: TGTGCAAGTCGGGGGTTTACAGGCCGTAAATATAGCAATCAGCCCCAGCATTTT
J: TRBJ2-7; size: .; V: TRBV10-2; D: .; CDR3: CASSGPTGAYEQYF; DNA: TGCGCCAGCAGTGGCCCCACGGGGGCCTACGAGCAGTACTTC
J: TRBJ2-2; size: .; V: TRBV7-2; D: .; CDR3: CASSDTGTRTGELFF; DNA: TGTGCCAGCAGCGATACCGGGACACGCACCGGGGAGCTGTTTTTT
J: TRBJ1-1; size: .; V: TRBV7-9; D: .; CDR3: CASSPLTDTEAFF; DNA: TGTGCCAGCAGCCCTCTTACGGACACTGAAGCTTTCTTT
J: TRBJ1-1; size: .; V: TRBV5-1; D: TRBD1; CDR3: CASSDRDRGMNTEAFF; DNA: TGCGCCAGCAGCGATAGGGACAGGGGAATGAACACTGAAGCTTTCTTT
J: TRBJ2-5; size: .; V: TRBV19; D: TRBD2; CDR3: CASSAGVETQYF; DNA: TGTGCCAGTAGTGCGGGAGTAGAGACCCAGTACTTC
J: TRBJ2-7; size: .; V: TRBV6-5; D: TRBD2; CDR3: CASSSSGPTYEQYF; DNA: TGTGCCAGCAGCTCTAGCGGACCTACCTACGAGCAGTACTTC
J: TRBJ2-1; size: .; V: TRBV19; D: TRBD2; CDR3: CASSSLLAGGYNEQFF; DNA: TGTGCCAGTAGTTCCCTACTAGCGGGAGGGTACAATGAGCAGTTCTTC
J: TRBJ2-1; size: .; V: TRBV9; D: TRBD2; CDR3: CASSSRGLAGGGSYNEQFF; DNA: TGTGCCAGCAGCTCTCGTGGACTAGCGGGAGGGGGCTCCTACAATGAGCAGTTCTTC
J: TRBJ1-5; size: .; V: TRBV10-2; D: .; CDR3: CASSERGGVSMLPQHF; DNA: TGCGCCAGCAGTGAGAGGGGTGGGGTTAGTATGTTACCCCAGCATTTT
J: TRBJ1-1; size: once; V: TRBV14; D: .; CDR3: CASSLWVGDTEAFF; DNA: TGTGCCAGCAGCCTTTGGGTCGGGGACACTGAAGCTTTCTTT
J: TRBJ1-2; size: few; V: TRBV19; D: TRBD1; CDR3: CASSPGTGRDWGYTF; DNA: TGTGCCAGTAGTCCGGGGACAGGCCGCGATTGGGGCTACACCTTC
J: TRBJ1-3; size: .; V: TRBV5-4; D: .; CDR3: CASSLARGSASGNTIYF; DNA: TGTGCCAGCAGCTTGGCACGTGGCTCCGCCTCTGGAAACACCATATATTTT
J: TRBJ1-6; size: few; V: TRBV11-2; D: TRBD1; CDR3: CASSLDRNHGPHF; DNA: TGTGCCAGCAGCTTGGACAGGAATCATGGCCCCCACTTT
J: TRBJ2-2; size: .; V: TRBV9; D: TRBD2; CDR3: CASSASRTLRLAGSGELFF; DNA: TGTGCCAGCAGCGCGAGCCGAACTTTACGACTAGCGGGATCTGGGGAGCTGTTTTTT
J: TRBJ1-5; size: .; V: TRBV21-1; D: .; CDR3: CASTKGGGNQPQHF; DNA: TGTGCCAGCACCAAGGGGGGGGGCAATCAGCCCCAGCATTTT
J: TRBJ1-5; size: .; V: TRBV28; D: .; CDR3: CASSLGGGGSNQPQHF; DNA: TGTGCCAGCAGTTTGGGAGGGGGGGGGAGCAATCAGCCCCAGCATTTT
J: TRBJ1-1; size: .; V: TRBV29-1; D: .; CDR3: CSVGNGTSNTEAFF; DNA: TGCAGCGTTGGAAACGGGACATCTAACACTGAAGCTTTCTTT
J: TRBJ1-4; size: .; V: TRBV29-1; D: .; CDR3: CSVAATNEKLFF; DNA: TGCAGCGTTGCGGCAACTAATGAAAAACTGTTTTTT
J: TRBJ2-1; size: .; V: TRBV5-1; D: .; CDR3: CASSPQGIGYNEQFF; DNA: TGCGCCAGCAGCCCACAGGGAATTGGCTACAATGAGCAGTTCTTC
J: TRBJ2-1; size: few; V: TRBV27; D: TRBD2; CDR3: CASSSSGMGNEQFF; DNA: TGTGCCAGCAGTTCGAGCGGGATGGGTAATGAGCAGTTCTTC
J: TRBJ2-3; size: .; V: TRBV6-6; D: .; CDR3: CASSTQTDTQYF; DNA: TGTGCCAGCAGTACCCAGACAGATACGCAGTATTTT
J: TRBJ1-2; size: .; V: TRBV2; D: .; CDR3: CASSSGYGYTF; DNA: TGTGCCAGCAGCTCCGGCTATGGCTACACCTTC
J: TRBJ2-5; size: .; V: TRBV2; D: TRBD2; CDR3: CASTGLVETQYF; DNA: TGTGCCAGCACGGGACTAGTGGAGACCCAGTACTTC
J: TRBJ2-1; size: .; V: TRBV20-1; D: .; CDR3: CSAFTQAREFF; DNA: TGCAGTGCTTTCACTCAAGCCCGGGAGTTCTTC
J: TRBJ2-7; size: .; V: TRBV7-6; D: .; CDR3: CASSLDSGPSYEQYF; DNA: TGTGCCAGCAGCTTAGACTCAGGTCCTTCCTACGAGCAGTACTTC
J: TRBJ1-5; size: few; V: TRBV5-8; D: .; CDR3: CASRLMENQPQHF; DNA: TGTGCCAGCAGACTGATGGAGAATCAGCCCCAGCATTTT
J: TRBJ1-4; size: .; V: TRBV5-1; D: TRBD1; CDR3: CASSLQGQGNNEKLFF; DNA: TGCGCCAGCAGCCTCCAAGGACAGGGCAATAATGAAAAACTGTTTTTT
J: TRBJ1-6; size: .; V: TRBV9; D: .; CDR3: CASSSGGRRNSPLHF; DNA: TGTGCCAGCAGCTCCGGTGGGAGGAGGAATTCACCCCTCCACTTT
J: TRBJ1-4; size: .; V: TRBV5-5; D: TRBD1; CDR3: CASSRGQGNEKLFF; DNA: TGTGCCAGCAGTAGGGGACAGGGGAATGAAAAACTGTTTTTT
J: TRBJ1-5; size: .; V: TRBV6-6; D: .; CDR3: CASSYSRGHNQPQHF; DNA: TGTGCCAGCAGTTACTCGCGGGGGCACAATCAGCCCCAGCATTTT
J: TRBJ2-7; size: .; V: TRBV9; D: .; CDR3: CASSVDGDIYEQYF; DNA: TGTGCCAGCAGCGTAGACGGGGACATCTACGAGCAGTACTTC
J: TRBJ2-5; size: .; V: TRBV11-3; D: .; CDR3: CASSSNQETQYF; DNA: TGTGCCAGCAGCTCCAACCAAGAGACCCAGTACTTC